These 25 T cell receptor beta chains share one sample of origin, sequenced in a study of control samples from healthy donors and cancer patients. Some clones are missing from TCRdb's copy, which holds only in-frame ones; the method was immunoSEQ multiplex PCR. The table has 110,000 to 150,000 clones, 75% to 90% seen once. Sequencing was done on a sample of blood. The receptors stem from a woman in her 30s in good health.

The chain couples TRBV28 to TRBJ2-7; D tentatively fits TRBD1 or TRBD2 (5 bases each). The CDR3 spans 15 residues. Germline lookup yields CDR1 MDHEN and CDR2 SYDVKM. Trimming pared 4 bases from V and 2 bases from J, leaving 15 bases between. The CDR3, as DNA: TGTGCCAGCAGTTCCGGGGCGGACCCGGCCTACGAGCAGTACTTC. Translated: CASSSGADPAYEQYF.

The rearrangement uses TRBV5-4 and TRBJ2-1; 8 nucleotides align to TRBD2. Germline V CDR1 and CDR2: SGHNT, YYREEE (reference sequence). This CDR3 region has 16 residues. The junction had 8 bases not matched to a gene; V was cut back by 3 bases and J by 3 bases. In DNA, the CDR3 is TGTGCCAGCAGCTCGAATAGCGGGGACTACTACAATGAGCAGTTCTTC. The encoded protein is CASSSNSGDYYNEQFF.

The V and J genes are TRBV9 and TRBJ2-4, with TRBD2 matching 8 bases. J gave up 3 bases and V 2 bases, and 10 bases lay outside the gene matches. The V gene's germline CDR1 is SGDLS and CDR2 YYNGEE. The CDR3 length is 17 residues. The CDR3 reads CASSVGGRSLGKNIQYF. Written as DNA, the CDR3 is TGTGCCAGCAGCGTTGGCGGGAGGAGTCTCGGCAAAAACATTCAGTACTTC.

The V and J genes are TRBV5-5 and TRBJ1-1; D is ambiguous. From germline, CDR1 is SGHKS and CDR2 YYEKEE (reference sequence). V was clipped by 2 bases and J by 0 bases, with 11 bases between them. CDR3 length: 15 residues. CDR3 residues: CASSFEQLMNTEAFF. In DNA, the CDR3 is TGTGCCAGCAGCTTCGAACAGCTTATGAACACTGAAGCTTTCTTT.

The CDR3 is CASSISGALGGGELFF. Here the CDR3 DNA reads TGTGCCAGTAGTATTTCCGGGGCGTTGGGAGGCGGGGAGCTGTTTTTT. The V and J genes are TRBV19 and TRBJ2-2; D possibly corresponds to TRBD2 (6 bases). Trimming removed 3 bases at V and 7 bases at J, with 18 bases between. Per germline, CDR1 LNHDA and CDR2 SQIVND (reference sequence). The CDR3 has 16 amino acids. Full variable domain (outside the CDR3, taken from reference TRBV19 and TRBJ2-2): DGGITQSPKYLFRKEGQNVTLSCEQNLNHDAMYWYRQDPGQGLRLIYYSQIVNDFQKGDIAEGYSVSREKKESFPLTVTSAQKNPTAFYLCASSISGALGGGELFFGEGSRLTVL.

V and J are TRBV28 and TRBJ1-1, with no clear D. Germline V gene lookup returns CDR1 MDHEN and CDR2 SYDVKM. V was cut by 1 base and J by 2 bases, with 8 bases left in between. The CDR3 runs 14 residues. CDR3 DNA: TGTGCCAGCAGTTTATTTCGGGCAAACACTGAAGCTTTCTTT. Protein sequence: CASSLFRANTEAFF.

The chain combines TRBV7-3 with TRBJ1-5; D uncertain. Looked up from germline, CDR1 is SGHTA and CDR2 is FQGTGA. Trimming removed 4 bases at V and 4 bases at J, with 8 bases between. The CDR3 contains 13 residues. CDR3 DNA sequence: TGTGCCAGCAGCTCGTACAGTAATCAGCCCCAGCATTTT. It specifies CASSSYSNQPQHF.

The CDR3 spells CASSGEQLGTGFSGYTF. CDR3 bases: TGTGCCAGCAGCGGAGAACAACTCGGGACAGGGTTTTCCGGCTACACCTTC. This chain uses TRBV9 with TRBJ1-2, with TRBD1 matching over 9 bases. V trimming: 3 bases; J trimming: 8 bases; junction bases outside the gene matches: 17. This CDR3 comprises 17 residues. The V gene's germline CDR1 is SGDLS and CDR2 YYNGEE.

The chain links TRBV19 to TRBJ1-5, with D perhaps TRBD1 (5 bases). Germline V CDR1 and CDR2: LNHDA, SQIVND (reference sequence). V was shortened by 10 bases and J by 0 bases, with 10 bases between the two germline ends. CDR3 size: 13 residues. CDR3 DNA: TGTGCCACTACCACAGGTAGCAATCAGCCCCAGCATTTT. Its protein product is CATTTGSNQPQHF.

This clone occurred a few times. The chain links TRBV5-1 to TRBJ1-1, with D possibly matching TRBD1 (6 bases). The CDR3 is made up of 16 amino acids. The V gene lost 4 bases and the J gene lost 0 bases, with 16 bases spanning the gap. The germline CDR1 and CDR2 sequences are SGHRS and YFSETQ. The CDR3 loop is CASSPGAGIMNTEAFF. In DNA form, the CDR3 reads TGCGCCAGCAGCCCAGGGGCAGGGATAATGAACACTGAAGCTTTCTTT.

The V call is TRBV4-1, the J call TRBJ2-7, with D perhaps TRBD2 (6 bases). Germline V gene data show CDR1 as MGHRA and CDR2 as YSYEKL. This CDR3 contains 16 residues. V was cut by 4 bases and J by 0 bases, with 16 bases left in between. DNA of the CDR3: TGCGCCAGCAGCCCCTATTGGGAGGTAAACTCCTACGAGCAGTACTTC. It translates to CASSPYWEVNSYEQYF.

This clone was seen once. The J gene is TRBJ2-1, the V gene TRBV6-6, with D possibly TRBD1 on 6 matching bases. The germline gives CDR1 MNHNY, CDR2 SVGAGI (reference sequence). The CDR3 covers 14 residues. V gave up 5 bases and J gave up 1 base, with 9 bases separating them. The CDR3 loop is CASSPGQSYNEQFF. Written as DNA, the CDR3 is TGTGCCAGCAGTCCGGGACAATCCTACAATGAGCAGTTCTTC.

V is TRBV14 and J is TRBJ1-6, with 9 nucleotides matching TRBD1. The CDR3 is made up of 17 amino acids. Germline V gene data show CDR1 as SGHDN and CDR2 as FVKESK. The J segment lost 0 bases and the V segment lost 6 bases, leaving 6 bases of the junction unmatched. CDR3 protein: CASSRTGEPSYNSPLHF. The CDR3 DNA reads as TGTGCCAGCAGTCGGACAGGGGAACCCTCCTATAATTCACCCCTCCACTTT. Using reference TRBV14 and TRBJ1-6 for the parts outside the CDR3, the full variable domain is EAGVTQFPSHSVIEKGQTVTLRCDPISGHDNLYWYRRVMGKEIKFLLHFVKESKQDESGMPNNRFLAERTGGTYSTLKVQPAELEDSGVYFCASSRTGEPSYNSPLHFGNGTRLTVT.

The chain uses TRBV12-3 or TRBV12-4 and TRBJ1-2; tentative D call: TRBD1 (5 bases). The V end lost 3 bases, the J end lost 6 bases, and 11 bases lay between the germline ends. CDR3 size: 13 residues. The CDR3, as DNA: TGTGCCAGCAGTTTCTCGGGGGTAGATGGCTACACCTTC. Its translation is CASSFSGVDGYTF.

The chain uses TRBV5-1 and TRBJ1-3; D may be TRBD1 (6 bases). CDR1 SGHRS and CDR2 YFSETQ come from the germline V gene. This CDR3 is 13 amino acids long. Trimming took 4 bases from V and 4 from J, leaving 9 bases between them. CDR3 residues: CASSLDRGNTIYF. CDR3 in DNA: TGCGCCAGCAGCCTTGACAGGGGAAACACCATATATTTT.

This chain connects TRBV7-9 to TRBJ1-4; no reliable D call. Germline V gene data show CDR1 as SEHNR and CDR2 as FQNEAQ (reference sequence). V was clipped by 1 base and J by 0 bases, with 12 bases between them. There are 17 residues in the CDR3. The CDR3, as DNA: TGTGCCAGCAGCTTAGGGGCCACCTCTGCAACTAATGAAAAACTGTTTTTT. Its translation: CASSLGATSATNEKLFF.

This chain connects TRBV9 to TRBJ2-7, with TRBD2 as a possible D gene (5 bases). With 6 bases removed from V and 1 base from J, the gap between germline ends came to 14 bases. This CDR3 region has 14 residues. Germline lookup yields CDR1 SGDLS and CDR2 YYNGEE. The CDR3, as DNA: TGTGCCAGCAATGCGGGCTCCCTTTCCTACGAGCAGTACTTC. Its translation is CASNAGSLSYEQYF.

The chain has TRBV6-5 and TRBJ1-2; the match to TRBD1 covers 8 bases. Germline V gives CDR1 MNHEY, CDR2 SVGAGI. V was clipped by 4 bases and J by 8 bases; unmatched bases: 9. The CDR3 consists of 14 residues. The CDR3 DNA follows: TGTGCCAGCAGTTGGGACAGGACCTCCCCCGGCTACACCTTC. Its protein is CASSWDRTSPGYTF.

The chain uses TRBV28 and TRBJ1-4, with a tentative D call TRBD1 (6 bases). The CDR3 has 15 amino acids. CDR1 is MDHEN and CDR2 is SYDVKM in the germline V gene. V was trimmed by 5 bases and J by 4 bases, leaving 14 bases between them. The CDR3 loop is CASSPSGQNNEKLFF. CDR3 bases: TGTGCCAGCAGTCCTTCGGGACAAAATAATGAAAAACTGTTTTTT.

The rearrangement uses TRBV5-6 and TRBJ1-2; no definite D call. The CDR3 runs to 15 residues. Per germline, CDR1 SGHDT and CDR2 YYEEEE. V lost 2 bases and J 7 bases, leaving 18 bases between the germline ends. The CDR3 loop is CASSFRQWGSGGYTF. CDR3 sequence (DNA): TGTGCCAGCAGCTTCCGGCAGTGGGGATCGGGTGGCTACACCTTC.

This chain links TRBV3-1 (or the pseudogene TRBV3-2) with TRBJ1-1; D is unresolved. This CDR3 has 13 residues. Deletions cut 4 bases from V and 1 base from J, with 7 bases between. Germline V lookup: CDR1 LGHDT, CDR2 YNNKEL (reference sequence). CDR3 loop: CASSRLENTEAFF. CDR3 coding DNA: TGTGCCAGCAGCCGCTTAGAGAACACTGAAGCTTTCTTT.

The chain combines TRBV2 with TRBJ1-2; TRBD1 agrees at 8 bases. This CDR3 has 13 amino acids. Per germline, CDR1 SNHLY and CDR2 FYNNEI. Trimming removed 3 bases from V and 13 bases from J; junction bases left unmatched: 10. CDR3 in amino acids: CASSETPTGASTF. The CDR3 DNA reads as TGTGCCAGCAGTGAGACGCCGACAGGGGCTAGCACCTTC.

J is TRBJ2-1 and V is TRBV7-3; no firm D call. The germline gives CDR1 SGHTA, CDR2 FQGTGA. V dropped 5 bases and J dropped 4 bases, with 9 bases sitting between them. The CDR3 runs to 13 residues. The CDR3 DNA follows: TGTGCCAGCAGCAAGGGATCATACAATGAGCAGTTCTTC. It yields the protein CASSKGSYNEQFF.

This sequence joins TRBV9 and TRBJ2-1; 9 bases fit TRBD2. Per germline, CDR1 SGDLS and CDR2 YYNGEE. The CDR3 runs 15 residues. The V segment lost 0 bases and the J segment 9 bases; nucleotides outside the gene matches: 7. The chain's CDR3 is CASSVVAGGPIEQFF. CDR3 DNA: TGTGCCAGCAGCGTAGTCGCGGGAGGGCCTATTGAGCAGTTCTTC.

V gene TRBV7-8 combines with J gene TRBJ2-1; 11 bases agree with TRBD2. CDR1 is SGHVS, CDR2 FQNEAQ, per germline. The CDR3 has 18 residues. The V segment lost 4 bases and the J segment 7 bases; nucleotides outside the gene matches: 15. CDR3 amino acids: CASSSLAGTSGRWNEQFF. CDR3 in DNA: TGTGCCAGCAGCTCCCTAGCAGGGACTAGCGGAAGATGGAATGAGCAGTTCTTC.